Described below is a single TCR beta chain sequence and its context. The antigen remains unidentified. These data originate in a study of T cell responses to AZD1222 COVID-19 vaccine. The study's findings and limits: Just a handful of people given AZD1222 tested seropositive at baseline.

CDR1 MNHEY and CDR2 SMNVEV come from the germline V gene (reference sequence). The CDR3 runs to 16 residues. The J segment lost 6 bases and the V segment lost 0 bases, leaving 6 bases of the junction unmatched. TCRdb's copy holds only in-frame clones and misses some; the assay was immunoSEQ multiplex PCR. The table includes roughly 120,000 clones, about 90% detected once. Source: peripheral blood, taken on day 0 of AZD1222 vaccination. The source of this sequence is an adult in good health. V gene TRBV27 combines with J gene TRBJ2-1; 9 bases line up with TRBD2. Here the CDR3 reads CASSLSIGGRANEQFF. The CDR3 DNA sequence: TGTGCCAGCAGTTTATCGATTGGCGGGAGGGCCAATGAGCAGTTCTTC.